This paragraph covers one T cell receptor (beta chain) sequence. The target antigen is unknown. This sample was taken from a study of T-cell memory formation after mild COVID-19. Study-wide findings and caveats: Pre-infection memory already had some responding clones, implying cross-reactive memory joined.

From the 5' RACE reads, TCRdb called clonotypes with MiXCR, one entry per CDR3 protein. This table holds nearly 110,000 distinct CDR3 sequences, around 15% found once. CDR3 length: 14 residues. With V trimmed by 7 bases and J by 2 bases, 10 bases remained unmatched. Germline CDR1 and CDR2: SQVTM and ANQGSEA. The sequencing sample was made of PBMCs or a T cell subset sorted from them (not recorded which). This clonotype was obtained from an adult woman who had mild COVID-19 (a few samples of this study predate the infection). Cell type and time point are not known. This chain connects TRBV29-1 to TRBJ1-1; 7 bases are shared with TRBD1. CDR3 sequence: CSARPGTANTEAFF. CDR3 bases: TGCAGCGCTCGACCCGGGACAGCAAACACTGAAGCTTTCTTT.